The present TCR beta chain was sequenced within a study of cytomegalovirus exposure and HLA in healthy donors. On this clone: Its specificity is not known.

Whole-study findings and limits: A later look showed TCR association rates differing by HLA locus, highest for DRB1 and lowest for HLA-C. According to an earlier analysis, most TCR beta V segments yielded productive rearrangements about 87% or about 30% of the time.

The germline gives CDR1 SGHRS, CDR2 YFSETQ. This CDR3 has 14 residues. The J segment lost 1 base and the V segment lost 3 bases, leaving 3 bases of the junction unmatched. It was with 60 Vbeta and 13 Jbeta primers that the PCR ran. Using immunoSEQ multiplex PCR, the repertoire was profiled, and TCRdb retains in-frame clones only, with some absent. The sample lists about 240,000 clones; about 80% were seen once. J is TRBJ2-5 and V is TRBV5-1; 7 nucleotides match TRBD1. The sequenced sample consisted of PBMCs. This receptor was obtained from a woman in her thirties or forties in good health and CMV-seropositive. DNA of the CDR3: TGCGCCAGCAGCTCAGGACAGGTCCAAGAGACCCAGTACTTC. Translation: CASSSGQVQETQYF.